This T cell receptor beta chain was sequenced in a study of blood T cell repertoires in COVID-19. About the study: Italy, Spain and the United States were the sources of the convalescent and acute COVID-19 samples. PBMCs, B-cell-depleted T cells, or T cells were the source of the cDNA or gDNA that made up the material.

V gave up 2 bases and J gave up 2 bases, with 13 bases separating them. Germline assignment: CDR1 SGHRS and CDR2 YFSETQ. CDR3 length: 15 residues. In the original analysis: Reference gene primer amplification in the assay estimated nucleated cell counts. TCRdb's table, derived via immunoSEQ multiplex PCR, lists solely in-frame clones and lacks some. Clone size and V and J calls were adopted from that table, with D and trimming inferred from the DNA. The sample shows 75,000 to 100,000 clones, 80% to 90% of them seen only once. Sequencing input: peripheral blood. The chain carries TRBV5-1 and TRBJ1-1; possible D gene TRBD1, 6 bases. The source is a human donor with acute or convalescent COVID-19. The donor label of this sample is uncertain. This CDR3 reads CASSLGGGTNTEAFF. CDR3 in DNA: TGCGCCAGCAGCTTAGGCGGGGGCACTAACACTGAAGCTTTCTTT.